What follows is one T cell receptor beta chain and its context. The data derive from a study of breast tumors, draining lymph nodes, adjacent tissues. The CDR3 length is 15 residues. V lost 4 bases, J lost 11 bases, and 11 bases stayed unmatched. Looked up from germline, CDR1 is SGHDT and CDR2 is YYEEEE. TCRdb re-called the multiplex PCR reads through MiXCR, storing one row per CDR3 protein. Among over 20,000 distinct CDR3 sequences listed, 64% were seen once. V gene TRBV5-6 combines with J gene TRBJ2-4; TRBD2 matches at 11 bases. The sequencing sample was made of tumor-adjacent breast tissue. This sequence originates from a female donor with breast cancer. Some clones in this sample may be carry-over from other donors' samples. CDR3 sequence: CASSETRGLADLQYF. For the CDR3, the DNA is TGTGCCAGCAGCGAAACTCGGGGACTAGCGGATCTTCAGTACTTC. Full variable domain (outside the CDR3, taken from reference TRBV5-6 and TRBJ2-4): DAGVTQSPTHLIKTRGQQVTLRCSPKSGHDTVSWYQQALGQGPQFIFQYYEEEERQRGNFPDRFSGHQFPNYSSELNVNALLLGDSALYLCASSETRGLADLQYFGAGTRLSVL.